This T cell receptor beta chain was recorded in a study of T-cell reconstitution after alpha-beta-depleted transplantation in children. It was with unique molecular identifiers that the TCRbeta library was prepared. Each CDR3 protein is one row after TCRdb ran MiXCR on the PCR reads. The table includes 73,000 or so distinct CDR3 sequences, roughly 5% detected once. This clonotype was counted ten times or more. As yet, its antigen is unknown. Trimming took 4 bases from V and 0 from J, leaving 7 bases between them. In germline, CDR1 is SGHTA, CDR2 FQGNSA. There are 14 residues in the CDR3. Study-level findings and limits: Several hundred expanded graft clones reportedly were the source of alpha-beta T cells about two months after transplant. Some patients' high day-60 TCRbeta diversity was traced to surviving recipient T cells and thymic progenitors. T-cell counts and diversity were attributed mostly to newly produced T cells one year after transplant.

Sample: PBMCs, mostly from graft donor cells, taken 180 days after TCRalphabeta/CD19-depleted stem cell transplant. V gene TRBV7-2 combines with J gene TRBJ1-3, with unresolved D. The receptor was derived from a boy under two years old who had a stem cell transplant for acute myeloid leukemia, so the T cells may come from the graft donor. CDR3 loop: CASSSGYSGNTIYF. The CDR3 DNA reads TGTGCCAGCAGCTCGGGATACTCTGGAAACACCATATATTTT.